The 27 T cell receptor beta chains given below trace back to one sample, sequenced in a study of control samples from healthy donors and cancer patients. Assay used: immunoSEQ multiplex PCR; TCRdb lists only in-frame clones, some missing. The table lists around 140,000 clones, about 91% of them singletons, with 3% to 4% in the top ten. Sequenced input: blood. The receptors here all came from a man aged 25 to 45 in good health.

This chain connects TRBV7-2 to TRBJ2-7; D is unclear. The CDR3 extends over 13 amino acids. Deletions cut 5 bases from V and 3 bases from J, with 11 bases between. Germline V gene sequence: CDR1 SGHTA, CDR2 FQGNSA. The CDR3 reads CASSRGPIYEQYF. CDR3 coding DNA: TGTGCCAGCAGCCGCGGACCGATCTACGAGCAGTACTTC.

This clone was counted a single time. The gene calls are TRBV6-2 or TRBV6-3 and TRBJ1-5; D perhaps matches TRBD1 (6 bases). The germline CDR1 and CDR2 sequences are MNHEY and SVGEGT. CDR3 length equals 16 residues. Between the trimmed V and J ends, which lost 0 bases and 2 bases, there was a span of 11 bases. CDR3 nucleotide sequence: TGTGCCAGCAGTTACTCTTCGGGGGGCGGCAATCAGCCCCAGCATTTT. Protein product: CASSYSSGGGNQPQHF.

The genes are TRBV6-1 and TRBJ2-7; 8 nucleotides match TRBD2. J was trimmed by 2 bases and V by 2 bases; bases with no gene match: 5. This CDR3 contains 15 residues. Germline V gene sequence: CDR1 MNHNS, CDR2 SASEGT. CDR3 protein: CASSERLAGPYEQYF. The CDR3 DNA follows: TGTGCCAGCAGTGAAAGGTTAGCGGGGCCCTACGAGCAGTACTTC.

CDR3 region: CASSVGVGYGYTF. Written as DNA, the CDR3 is TGTGCCAGCAGCGTAGGCGTCGGGTATGGCTACACCTTC. The J gene is TRBJ1-2, the V gene TRBV9, with D unresolved. V was shortened by 0 bases and J by 5 bases, with 8 bases between the two germline ends. The CDR3 sequence is 13 residues long. Germline V gives CDR1 SGDLS, CDR2 YYNGEE.

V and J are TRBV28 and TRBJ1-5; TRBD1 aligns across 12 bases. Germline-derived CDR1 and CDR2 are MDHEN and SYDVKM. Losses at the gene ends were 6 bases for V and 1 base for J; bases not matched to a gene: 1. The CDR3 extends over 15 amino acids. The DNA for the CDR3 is TGTGCCAGCAGGGGGACAGGGGGCAGCAATCAGCCCCAGCATTTT. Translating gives CASRGTGGSNQPQHF.

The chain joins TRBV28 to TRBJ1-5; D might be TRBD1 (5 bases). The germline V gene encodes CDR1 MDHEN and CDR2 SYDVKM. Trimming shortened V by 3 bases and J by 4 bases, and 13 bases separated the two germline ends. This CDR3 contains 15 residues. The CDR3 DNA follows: TGTGCCAGCAGTTTGAGGGGAGTCAAGAATCAGCCCCAGCATTTT. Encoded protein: CASSLRGVKNQPQHF.

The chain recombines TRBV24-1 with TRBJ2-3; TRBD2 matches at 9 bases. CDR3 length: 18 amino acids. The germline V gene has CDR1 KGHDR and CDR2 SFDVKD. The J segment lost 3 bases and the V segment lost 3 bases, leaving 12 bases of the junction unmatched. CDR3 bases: TGTGCCACCAGTGATGGGCTGTGGGGGCGGGGGGGAACAGATACGCAGTATTTT. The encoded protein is CATSDGLWGRGGTDTQYF.

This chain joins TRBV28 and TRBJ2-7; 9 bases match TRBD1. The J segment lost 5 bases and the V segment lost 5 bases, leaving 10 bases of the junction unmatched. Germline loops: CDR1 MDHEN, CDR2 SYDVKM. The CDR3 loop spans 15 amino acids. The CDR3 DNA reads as TGTGCCAGCAGTCGGGACAGGGCACTGGTGGACGAGCAGTACTTC. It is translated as CASSRDRALVDEQYF.

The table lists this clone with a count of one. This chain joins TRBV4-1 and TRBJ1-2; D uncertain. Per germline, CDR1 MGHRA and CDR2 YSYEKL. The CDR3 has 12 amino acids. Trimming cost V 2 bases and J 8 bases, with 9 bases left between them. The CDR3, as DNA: TGCGCCAGCAGCCAAAGACAATGGGGCTACACCTTC. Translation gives CASSQRQWGYTF.

This CDR3 reads CASSVFGRGTGTEAFF. The CDR3 bases are TGTGCCAGCAGCGTATTCGGACGGGGTACCGGCACTGAAGCTTTCTTT. The chain uses TRBV9 and TRBJ1-1; D remains ambiguous. The length of the CDR3 is 16 residues. Germline V lookup: CDR1 SGDLS, CDR2 YYNGEE. The V and J ends lost 1 base and 4 bases respectively, with 17 bases between them.

The CDR3, as DNA: TGTGCCAGTGGGGGTTCGCGGTTCTATGGCTACACCTTC. Amino acids: CASGGSRFYGYTF. The rearrangement links TRBV7-8 to TRBJ1-2; maybe TRBD1 (5 bases). Germline CDR1 SGHVS, CDR2 FQNEAQ. CDR3 length equals 13 residues. Between the trimmed V and J ends, which lost 9 bases and 4 bases, there was a span of 15 bases.

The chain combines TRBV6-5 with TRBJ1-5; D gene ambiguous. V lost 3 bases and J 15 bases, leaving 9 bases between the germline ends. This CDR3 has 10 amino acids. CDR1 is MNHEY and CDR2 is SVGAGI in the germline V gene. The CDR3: CASSYRFWHF. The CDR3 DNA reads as TGTGCCAGCAGTTATCGGTTCTGGCATTTT.

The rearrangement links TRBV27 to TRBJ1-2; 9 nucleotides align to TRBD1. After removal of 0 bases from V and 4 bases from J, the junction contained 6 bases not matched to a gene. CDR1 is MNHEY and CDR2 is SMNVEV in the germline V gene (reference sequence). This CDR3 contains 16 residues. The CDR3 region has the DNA TGTGCCAGCAGTTTATCGACCCAGACAGGGGGCTATGGCTACACCTTC. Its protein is CASSLSTQTGGYGYTF.

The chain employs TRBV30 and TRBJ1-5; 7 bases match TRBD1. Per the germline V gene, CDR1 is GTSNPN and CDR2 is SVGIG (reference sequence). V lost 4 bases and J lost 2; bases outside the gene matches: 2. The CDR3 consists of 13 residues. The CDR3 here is CAWNQGGNQPQHF. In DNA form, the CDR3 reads TGTGCCTGGAACCAGGGGGGCAATCAGCCCCAGCATTTT.

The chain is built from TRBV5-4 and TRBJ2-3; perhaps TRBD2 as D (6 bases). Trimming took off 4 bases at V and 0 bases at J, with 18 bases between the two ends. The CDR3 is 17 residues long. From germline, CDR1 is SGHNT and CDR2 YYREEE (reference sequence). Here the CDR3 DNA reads TGTGCCAGCAGCCGCAGACCTCTAGCGACTAGCACAGATACGCAGTATTTT. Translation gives CASSRRPLATSTDTQYF.

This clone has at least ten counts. CDR3 protein: CATSEGGTGYTF. The CDR3 nucleotides are TGTGCCACCAGTGAGGGGGGTACTGGCTACACCTTC. The chain couples TRBV24-1 to TRBJ1-2, with TRBD1 as a possible D gene (5 bases). The V end lost 4 bases, the J end lost 7 bases, and 9 bases lay between the germline ends. Germline lookup yields CDR1 KGHDR and CDR2 SFDVKD. The CDR3 is 12 residues long.

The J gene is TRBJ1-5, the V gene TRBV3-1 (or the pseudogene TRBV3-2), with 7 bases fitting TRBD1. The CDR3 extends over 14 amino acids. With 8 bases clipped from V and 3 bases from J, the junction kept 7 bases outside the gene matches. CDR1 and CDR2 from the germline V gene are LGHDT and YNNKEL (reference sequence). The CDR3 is CASGLGTVNQPQHF. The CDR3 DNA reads TGTGCCAGCGGACTCGGGACAGTCAATCAGCCCCAGCATTTT.

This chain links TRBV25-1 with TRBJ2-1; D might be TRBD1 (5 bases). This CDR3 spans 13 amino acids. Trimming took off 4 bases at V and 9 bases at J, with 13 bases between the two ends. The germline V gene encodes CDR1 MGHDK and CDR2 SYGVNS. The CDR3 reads CASSVGASGEQFF. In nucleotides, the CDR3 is TGTGCCAGCAGTGTTGGGGCAAGTGGTGAGCAGTTCTTC.

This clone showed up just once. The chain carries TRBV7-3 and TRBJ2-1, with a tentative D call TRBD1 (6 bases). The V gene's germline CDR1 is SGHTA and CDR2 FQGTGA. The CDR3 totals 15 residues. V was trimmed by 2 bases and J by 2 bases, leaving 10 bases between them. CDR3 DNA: TGTGCCAGCAGCTTAGTGGGGGCTACCTACAATGAGCAGTTCTTC. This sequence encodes CASSLVGATYNEQFF. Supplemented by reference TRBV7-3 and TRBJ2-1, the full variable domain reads GAGVSQTPSNKVTEKGKYVELRCDPISGHTALYWYRQSLGQGPEFLIYFQGTGAADDSGLPNDRFFAVRPEGSVSTLKIQRTERGDSAVYLCASSLVGATYNEQFFGPGTRLTVL.

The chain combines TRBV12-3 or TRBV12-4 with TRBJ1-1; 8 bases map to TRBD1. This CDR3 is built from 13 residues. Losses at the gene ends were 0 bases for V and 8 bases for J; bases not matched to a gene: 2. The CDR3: CASSLAHRGEAFF. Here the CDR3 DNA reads TGTGCCAGCAGTTTAGCGCACAGGGGGGAAGCTTTCTTT.

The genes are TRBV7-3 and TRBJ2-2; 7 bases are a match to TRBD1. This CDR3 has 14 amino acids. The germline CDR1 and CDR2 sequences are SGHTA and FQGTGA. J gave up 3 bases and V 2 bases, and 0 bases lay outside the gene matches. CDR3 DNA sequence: TGTGCCAGCAGCTTACAGGGGGACACCGGGGAGCTGTTTTTT. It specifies CASSLQGDTGELFF.

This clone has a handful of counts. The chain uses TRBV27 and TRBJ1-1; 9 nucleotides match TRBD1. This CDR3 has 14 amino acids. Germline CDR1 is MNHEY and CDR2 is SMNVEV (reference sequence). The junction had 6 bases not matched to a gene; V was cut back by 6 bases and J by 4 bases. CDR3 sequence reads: CASSLQGASTEAFF. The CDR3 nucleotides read TGTGCCAGCAGCCTACAGGGGGCTAGCACTGAAGCTTTCTTT.

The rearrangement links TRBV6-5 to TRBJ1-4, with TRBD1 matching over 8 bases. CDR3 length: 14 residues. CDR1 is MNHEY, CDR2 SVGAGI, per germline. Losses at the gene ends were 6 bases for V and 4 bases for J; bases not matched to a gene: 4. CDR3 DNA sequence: TGTGCCAGCAGCCCGACAGGGGTTAATGAAAAACTGTTTTTT. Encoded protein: CASSPTGVNEKLFF.

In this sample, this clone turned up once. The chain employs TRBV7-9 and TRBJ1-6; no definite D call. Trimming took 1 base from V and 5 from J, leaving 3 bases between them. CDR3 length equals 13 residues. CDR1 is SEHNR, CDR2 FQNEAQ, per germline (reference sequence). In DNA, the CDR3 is TGTGCCAGCAGCTTAGGTCATAATTCACCCCTCCACTTT. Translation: CASSLGHNSPLHF.

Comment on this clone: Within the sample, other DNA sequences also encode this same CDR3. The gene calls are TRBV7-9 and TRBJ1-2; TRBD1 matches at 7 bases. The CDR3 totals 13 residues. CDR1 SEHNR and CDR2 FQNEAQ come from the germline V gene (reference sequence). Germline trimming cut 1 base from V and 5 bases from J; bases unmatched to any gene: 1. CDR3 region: CASSLGQGYGYTF. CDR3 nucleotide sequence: TGTGCCAGCAGCTTAGGACAGGGATATGGCTACACCTTC.

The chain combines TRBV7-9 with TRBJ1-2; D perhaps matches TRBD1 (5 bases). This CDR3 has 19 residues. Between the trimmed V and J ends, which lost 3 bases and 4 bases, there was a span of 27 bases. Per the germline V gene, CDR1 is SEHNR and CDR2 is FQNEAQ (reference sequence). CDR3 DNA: TGTGCCAGCAGCTTCACAACGGCGCTGTTCGGCAGGGATGCCTATGGCTACACCTTC. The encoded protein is CASSFTTALFGRDAYGYTF.

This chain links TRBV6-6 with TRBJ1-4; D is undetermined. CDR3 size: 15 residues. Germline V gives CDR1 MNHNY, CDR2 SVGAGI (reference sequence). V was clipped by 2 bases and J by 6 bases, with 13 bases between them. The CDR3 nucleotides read TGTGCCAGCAGTTACGAACGGGTGTCGGATGAAAAACTGTTTTTT. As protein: CASSYERVSDEKLFF.